The 29 T cell receptor beta chains presented below share a single source sample, sequenced in a study of blood T cell repertoires in COVID-19. Only in-frame clones appear in the TCRdb table, and some are missing; sequencing was by immunoSEQ multiplex PCR. The data show roughly 100,000 clones, roughly 86% seen once. Material: peripheral blood. Receptors were obtained from a man in his fifties with active or convalescent COVID-19.

The chain joins TRBV25-1 to TRBJ1-4; TRBD1 aligns across 11 bases. This CDR3 region has 15 residues. V shed 5 bases and J 7 bases; nucleotides not matched to a gene: 6. Germline V gives CDR1 MGHDK, CDR2 SYGVNS. The CDR3 DNA is TGTGCCAGCAGTAGATCCGGGACAGGGGGTGAAAAACTGTTTTTT. This encodes CASSRSGTGGEKLFF.

This clone came up a few times. The gene calls are TRBV19 and TRBJ1-4; 7 positions match TRBD1. CDR1 is LNHDA, CDR2 SQIVND, per germline (reference sequence). V lost 7 bases to trimming and J lost 8 bases; unmatched junction nucleotides: 10. The CDR3 is 14 amino acids. The CDR3 here is CASKVRGLNEKLFF. As DNA, the CDR3 is TGTGCCAGTAAAGTTAGGGGGCTAAACGAAAAACTGTTTTTT.

The V call is TRBV11-2, the J call TRBJ2-1, with 11 nucleotides matching TRBD2. After removal of 4 bases from V and 3 bases from J, the junction contained 2 bases not matched to a gene. Looked up from germline, CDR1 is SGHAT and CDR2 is FQNNGV. The CDR3 has 15 residues. The CDR3 sequence: CASSSGTSGYNEQFF. CDR3 nucleotides: TGTGCCAGCAGCTCCGGGACTAGCGGCTACAATGAGCAGTTCTTC.

The chain has TRBV24-1 and TRBJ2-3, with D possibly TRBD2 on 5 matching bases. The CDR3 covers 13 residues. Germline V lookup: CDR1 KGHDR, CDR2 SFDVKD. Trimming took 6 bases from V and 0 from J, leaving 6 bases between them. CDR3 bases: TGTGCCACCAGTAGAGGGAGCACAGATACGCAGTATTTT. This sequence encodes CATSRGSTDTQYF.

This sequence joins TRBV7-2 and TRBJ2-5; D is uncertain. Trimming removed 1 base at V and 1 base at J, with 4 bases between. Germline CDR1 and CDR2: SGHTA and FQGNSA. CDR3 length: 13 residues. CDR3 residues: CASSLGSQETQYF. CDR3 in DNA: TGTGCCAGCAGCTTAGGCAGCCAAGAGACCCAGTACTTC. The whole variable domain, filled in from reference TRBV7-2 and TRBJ2-5, reads GAGVSQSPSNKVTEKGKDVELRCDPISGHTALYWYRQSLGQGLEFLIYFQGNSAPDKSGLPSDRFSAERTGGSVSTLTIQRTQQEDSAVYLCASSLGSQETQYFGPGTRLLVL.

This clone was observed once. This chain joins TRBV28 and TRBJ1-3; TRBD1 agrees at 7 bases. CDR1 is MDHEN, CDR2 SYDVKM, per germline. The ends lost 6 bases at V and 2 bases at J; junction bases unmatched: 4. The CDR3 runs to 14 residues. The CDR3 DNA follows: TGTGCCAGCAGCCCCGGGACAGCTGGAAACACCATATATTTT. This codes for CASSPGTAGNTIYF. Full variable domain (remainder filled in from reference TRBV28 and TRBJ1-3): DVKVTQSSRYLVKRTGEKVFLECVQDMDHENMFWYRQDPGLGLRLIYFSYDVKMKEKGDIPEGYSVSREKKERFSLILESASTNQTSMYLCASSPGTAGNTIYFGEGSWLTVV.

The chain is built from TRBV29-1 and TRBJ1-1; D ambiguous. The length of the CDR3 is 12 residues. Per germline, CDR1 SQVTM and CDR2 ANQGSEA. Trimming pared 4 bases from V and 4 bases from J, leaving 10 bases between. CDR3 DNA: TGCAGCGTTGTGGGAGGCGGCACTGAAGCTTTCTTT. Translation: CSVVGGGTEAFF.

This clone has just one count. This rearrangement joins TRBV4-3 to TRBJ2-1; D remains unclear. Trimming shortened V by 4 bases and J by 7 bases, and 8 bases separated the two germline ends. This CDR3 has 12 amino acids. CDR1 and CDR2 from the germline V gene are LGHNA and YSLEER. The CDR3 here is CASSLSVNEQFF. CDR3 bases: TGCGCCAGCAGCCTAAGCGTGAATGAGCAGTTCTTC.

V is TRBV24-1 and J is TRBJ2-3, with a possible D match to TRBD1 (5 bases). Germline CDR1 KGHDR, CDR2 SFDVKD. V was shortened by 4 bases and J by 1 base, with 8 bases between the two germline ends. This CDR3 has 14 residues. The CDR3 nucleotides read TGTGCCACCAGTGAATCAGGGCGCACAGATACGCAGTATTTT. Its translation: CATSESGRTDTQYF.

This rearrangement joins TRBV24-1 to TRBJ1-5, with 9 positions matching TRBD1. V shed 5 bases and J 6 bases; nucleotides not matched to a gene: 7. The CDR3 is 15 amino acids. In germline, CDR1 is KGHDR, CDR2 SFDVKD. In DNA form, the CDR3 reads TGTGCCACCAGTGCCGCGGGACAGGGTCGTCAGCCCCAGCATTTT. This codes for CATSAAGQGRQPQHF.

The chain employs TRBV4-3 and TRBJ1-1; maybe TRBD1 (5 bases). The CDR3 loop spans 15 amino acids. CDR1 is LGHNA, CDR2 YSLEER, per germline. V was shortened by 1 base and J by 0 bases, with 9 bases between the two germline ends. The DNA for the CDR3 is TGCGCCAGCAGCCAAGGCCAGGGAATGAACACTGAAGCTTTCTTT. Protein product: CASSQGQGMNTEAFF.

The chain employs TRBV2 and TRBJ1-6, with a tentative D call TRBD1 (6 bases). The CDR3 extends over 13 amino acids. The V end lost 8 bases, the J end lost 6 bases, and 11 bases lay between the germline ends. CDR1 SNHLY and CDR2 FYNNEI come from the germline V gene. The CDR3 coding sequence is TGTGCCAGCCACAGGGATAGTAATTCACCCCTCCACTTT. Its translation is CASHRDSNSPLHF.

Only a few counts were recorded for this clone. The chain employs TRBV5-1 and TRBJ1-6, with D unclear. Trimming stripped 5 bases from V and 3 bases from J, with 9 bases between. Germline V lookup: CDR1 SGHRS, CDR2 YFSETQ. This CDR3 contains 14 residues. The CDR3 loop reads CASSTSGYNSPLHF. The CDR3 nucleotides read TGCGCCAGCAGTACGTCAGGCTATAATTCACCCCTCCACTTT.

The rearrangement uses TRBV28 and TRBJ1-5, with D unclear. Germline CDR1 MDHEN, CDR2 SYDVKM. The CDR3 length is 14 residues. The germline V and J ends were trimmed by 2 bases and 4 bases, with 9 bases remaining between them. The CDR3 nucleotides read TGTGCCAGCAGTTTAACGGGGTGGAATCAGCCCCAGCATTTT. Protein product: CASSLTGWNQPQHF.

CDR3 nucleotide sequence: TGTGCCAGCAGCTTATTAGGGTCGGGGGGCCTTAATGAAAAACTGTTTTTT. Residues: CASSLLGSGGLNEKLFF. The chain carries TRBV7-8 and TRBJ1-4, with a tentative D call TRBD1 (6 bases). V lost 2 bases and J lost 4, with 17 bases in between. The CDR3 is 17 residues long. Germline values: CDR1 SGHVS, CDR2 FQNEAQ.

This chain links TRBV12-5 with TRBJ1-1; D may be TRBD1 (6 bases). Looked up from germline, CDR1 is LGHNT and CDR2 is FRNRAP. The CDR3 has 15 residues. The V end was cut by 1 base, the J end by 5 bases, with 14 bases between. CDR3 protein: CASGLEGRGGTEAFF. The CDR3 DNA is TGTGCTAGTGGTTTGGAAGGCAGGGGTGGGACTGAAGCTTTCTTT.

The chain is built from TRBV14 and TRBJ1-6; a weak D match, TRBD1 (5 bases). The CDR3 is made up of 18 amino acids. Trimming cost V 6 bases and J 8 bases, with 26 bases left between them. Germline V gene lookup returns CDR1 SGHDN and CDR2 FVKESK. The CDR3 loop reads CASSPRTAREGLYSPLHF. Here the CDR3 DNA reads TGTGCCAGCAGTCCCCGGACTGCCAGGGAGGGTCTGTATTCACCCCTCCACTTT.

The chain is built from TRBV24-1 and TRBJ1-4; 8 bases map to TRBD1. Unmatched junction bases numbered 7, after V lost 3 bases and J lost 8 bases. The CDR3 is made up of 15 amino acids. The germline CDR1 and CDR2 sequences are KGHDR and SFDVKD. In nucleotides, the CDR3 is TGTGCCACCAGTGATCCCGGGACAGGAAGGGAAAAACTGTTTTTT. Its protein product is CATSDPGTGREKLFF.

V and J are TRBV6-5 and TRBJ2-5, with 9 bases aligning to TRBD1. CDR1 MNHEY and CDR2 SVGAGI come from the germline V gene. The CDR3 covers 16 residues. V shed 4 bases and J 5 bases; nucleotides not matched to a gene: 11. Here the CDR3 reads CASSLSLGTGTETQYF. In DNA form, the CDR3 reads TGTGCCAGCAGTTTATCCCTAGGGACAGGGACTGAGACCCAGTACTTC.

The chain has TRBV4-1 and TRBJ1-4, with 9 bases aligning to TRBD1. Germline loops: CDR1 MGHRA, CDR2 YSYEKL. Unmatched junction bases numbered 9, after V lost 5 bases and J lost 8 bases. The CDR3 sequence is 15 residues long. This CDR3 reads CASSLYGTGQEKLFF. The CDR3 DNA reads TGCGCCAGCAGCTTATACGGGACAGGGCAAGAAAAACTGTTTTTT.

V gene TRBV2 combines with J gene TRBJ1-6; 12 nucleotides line up with TRBD1. Trimming removed 4 bases from V and 6 bases from J; junction bases left unmatched: 4. CDR1 is SNHLY and CDR2 is FYNNEI in the germline V gene. This CDR3 has 16 amino acids. The chain's CDR3 is CASSGDRGRGNSPLHF. The CDR3 nucleotides read TGTGCCAGCAGTGGGGACAGGGGGCGCGGTAATTCACCCCTCCACTTT.

CDR3 sequence: CASNRGRVGKDQPQHF. The CDR3 DNA sequence: TGTGCCAGCAACCGAGGCAGGGTGGGGAAGGATCAGCCCCAGCATTTT. This rearrangement joins TRBV28 to TRBJ1-5; D is possibly TRBD1 (5 bases). This CDR3 contains 16 residues. CDR1 MDHEN and CDR2 SYDVKM come from the germline V gene. The ends were cut back, 7 bases at V and 5 bases at J, with 21 bases in the middle.

V gene TRBV27 combines with J gene TRBJ2-7, with 12 bases lining up with TRBD2. J lost 3 bases, V lost 3 bases, and 9 bases had no gene match. The CDR3 is 17 residues long. Germline lookup yields CDR1 MNHEY and CDR2 SMNVEV (reference sequence). CDR3: CASSLAMLAGGHYEQYF. The CDR3 region has the DNA TGTGCCAGCAGTTTGGCCATGCTAGCGGGGGGGCACTACGAGCAGTACTTC.

This clone was found once. The chain combines TRBV11-3 with TRBJ2-3, with D unclear. V lost 1 base to trimming and J lost 3 bases, with 5 bases between them. Germline loops: CDR1 SGHNT, CDR2 YENEEA. This CDR3 is built from 13 residues. CDR3 residues: CASSLVQTDTQYF. The CDR3 region has the DNA TGTGCCAGCAGCTTAGTCCAAACAGATACGCAGTATTTT. Complete variable domain (other parts from reference TRBV11-3 and TRBJ2-3): EAGVVQSPRYKIIEKKQPVAFWCNPISGHNTLYWYLQNLGQGPELLIRYENEEAVDDSQLPKDRFSAERLKGVDSTLKIQPAELGDSAVYLCASSLVQTDTQYFGPGTRLTVL.

This clone has just one count. This rearrangement joins TRBV28 to TRBJ1-6; D is unclear. Germline CDR1 MDHEN, CDR2 SYDVKM. Deletions cut 8 bases from V and 0 bases from J, with 17 bases between. CDR3 size: 17 residues. Written as DNA, the CDR3 is TGTGCCAGCGAACCCTTCTTAGAGAGCTCCTATAATTCACCCCTCCACTTT. As protein: CASEPFLESSYNSPLHF.

The rearrangement uses TRBV5-1 and TRBJ1-5, with 7 bases matching TRBD1. CDR3 size: 14 residues. V gave up 0 bases and J gave up 4 bases; unmatched junction bases: 1. Per germline, CDR1 SGHRS and CDR2 YFSETQ. CDR3 sequence reads: CASSLEQGNQPQHF. CDR3 nucleotide sequence: TGCGCCAGCAGCTTGGAACAGGGGAATCAGCCCCAGCATTTT.

The chain uses TRBV11-1 and TRBJ1-1; 7 positions agree with TRBD1. The CDR3 is made up of 14 amino acids. V lost 4 bases, J lost 0 bases, and 2 bases stayed unmatched. CDR1 and CDR2 from the germline V gene are SGHAT and FQDESV (reference sequence). As DNA, the CDR3 is TGTGCCAGCAGCTCGGACAGGTTGAACACTGAAGCTTTCTTT. Its protein is CASSSDRLNTEAFF. Together with reference TRBV11-1 and TRBJ1-1, the CDR3 gives the full variable domain: EAEVAQSPRYKITEKSQAVAFWCDPISGHATLYWYRQILGQGPELLVQFQDESVVDDSQLPKDRFSAERLKGVDSTLKIQPAELGDSAMYLCASSSDRLNTEAFFGQGTRLTVV.

The V and J genes are TRBV30 and TRBJ1-4, with 8 bases that match TRBD1. The ends lost 4 bases at V and 6 bases at J; junction bases unmatched: 1. The germline V gene encodes CDR1 GTSNPN and CDR2 SVGIG (reference sequence). The CDR3 is 12 residues long. The CDR3: CAWTGGYEKLFF. DNA of the CDR3: TGTGCCTGGACAGGGGGCTATGAAAAACTGTTTTTT.

The genes are TRBV3-1 (or the pseudogene TRBV3-2) and TRBJ2-3, with unresolved D. This CDR3 has 15 residues. Germline V lookup: CDR1 LGHDT, CDR2 YNNKEL (reference sequence). The germline V and J ends were trimmed by 0 bases and 2 bases, with 9 bases remaining between them. CDR3 amino acids: CASSQELTPTDTQYF. The CDR3 nucleotides read TGTGCCAGCAGCCAAGAGCTTACTCCCACAGATACGCAGTATTTT.